The 8 T cell receptor beta chains below come from one sample, sequenced in a study of cytomegalovirus exposure and HLA in healthy donors. PCR amplification relied on 60 Vbeta primers (plus 13 Jbeta primers). The protocol was immunoSEQ multiplex PCR, while the TCRdb copy is restricted to in-frame clones and leaves out a portion. The table shows 100,000 or so clones, with roughly 80% occurring only once. The sequenced sample consisted of PBMCs. These receptors all come from a man under 40 in good health and CMV-seropositive.

This sequence joins TRBV10-1 and TRBJ2-1; 12 bases line up with TRBD1. CDR1 is WNHNN, CDR2 SYGVQD, per germline (reference sequence). CDR3 length: 14 residues. The V and J ends lost 6 bases and 8 bases, in that order; junction bases with no gene match: 5. The CDR3 here is CASSSGQGAHEQFF. In DNA, the CDR3 is TGCGCCAGCAGCTCGGGACAGGGGGCACATGAGCAGTTCTTC.

This sequence joins TRBV28 and TRBJ1-2, with D perhaps TRBD1 (6 bases). Germline values: CDR1 MDHEN, CDR2 SYDVKM. This CDR3 is built from 11 residues. Trimming stripped 9 bases from V and 13 bases from J, with 18 bases between. The CDR3 loop reads CASSTGLLRTF. In DNA, the CDR3 is TGTGCCAGTTCCACAGGGCTACTCCGCACCTTC.

V gene TRBV29-1 combines with J gene TRBJ2-7, with D perhaps matching TRBD2 (8 bases). The CDR3 consists of 16 residues. Per germline, CDR1 SQVTM and CDR2 ANQGSEA. V was clipped by 2 bases and J by 0 bases, with 17 bases between them. For the CDR3, the DNA is TGCAGCGTTGAAAGGGTTAGCGGGACAGTCTCCTACGAGCAGTACTTC. Its translation: CSVERVSGTVSYEQYF.

V is TRBV5-1 and J is TRBJ2-1; TRBD2 matches at 11 bases. The V and J ends lost 0 bases and 4 bases, in that order; junction bases with no gene match: 6. The CDR3 spans 17 residues. Germline V gene sequence: CDR1 SGHRS, CDR2 YFSETQ. The CDR3 coding sequence is TGCGCCAGCAGCTTGGAGTTAGCGGGAGGGTGGTACAATGAGCAGTTCTTC. Translating it yields CASSLELAGGWYNEQFF.

A few counts support this clone. The chain employs TRBV28 and TRBJ2-2; D remains unclear. Per the germline V gene, CDR1 is MDHEN and CDR2 is SYDVKM. V lost 3 bases, J lost 1 base, and 9 bases lay in between. This CDR3 spans 15 amino acids. CDR3 coding DNA: TGTGCCAGCAGTTTCCGAGACTTGAACACCGGGGAGCTGTTTTTT. Translated, it gives CASSFRDLNTGELFF. Full variable domain (outside the CDR3, taken from reference TRBV28 and TRBJ2-2): DVKVTQSSRYLVKRTGEKVFLECVQDMDHENMFWYRQDPGLGLRLIYFSYDVKMKEKGDIPEGYSVSREKKERFSLILESASTNQTSMYLCASSFRDLNTGELFFGEGSRLTVL.

This chain uses TRBV30 with TRBJ2-5, with D possibly matching TRBD2 (5 bases). Between the trimmed V and J ends, which lost 4 bases and 4 bases, there was a span of 10 bases. CDR3 length: 12 residues. Germline assignment: CDR1 GTSNPN and CDR2 SVGIG (reference sequence). The CDR3 DNA reads TGTGCCTGGAAGGCGGCGGGAGAGACCCAGTACTTC. This encodes CAWKAAGETQYF.

This chain uses TRBV7-9 with TRBJ2-3; 12 bases line up with TRBD2. Germline V gene lookup returns CDR1 SEHNR and CDR2 FQNEAQ (reference sequence). The CDR3 spans 17 residues. Trimming cost V 5 bases and J 5 bases; bases outside gene matches: 11. The CDR3 protein is CASSTPASGREGDTQYF. The CDR3 DNA reads as TGTGCCAGCAGCACGCCGGCTAGCGGGAGGGAAGGAGATACGCAGTATTTT.

The rearrangement links TRBV27 to TRBJ2-1; 11 bases match TRBD2. With 2 bases clipped from V and 8 bases from J, the junction kept 5 bases outside the gene matches. Germline lookup yields CDR1 MNHEY and CDR2 SMNVEV (reference sequence). The CDR3 length is 15 residues. The CDR3 DNA sequence: TGTGCCAGCAGTTTAGTGGTAGCGGGAGGGCATGAGCAGTTCTTC. Protein: CASSLVVAGGHEQFF.